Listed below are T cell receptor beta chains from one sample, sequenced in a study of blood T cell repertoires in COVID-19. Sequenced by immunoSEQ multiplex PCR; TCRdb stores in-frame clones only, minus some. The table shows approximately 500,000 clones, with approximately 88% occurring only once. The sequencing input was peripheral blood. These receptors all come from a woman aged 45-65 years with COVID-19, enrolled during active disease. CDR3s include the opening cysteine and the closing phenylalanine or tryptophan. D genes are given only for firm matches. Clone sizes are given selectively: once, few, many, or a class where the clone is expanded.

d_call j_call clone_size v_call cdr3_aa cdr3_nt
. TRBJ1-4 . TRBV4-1 CASSQLILAEKLFF TGCGCCAGCAGCCAACTGATTTTGGCTGAAAAACTGTTTTTT
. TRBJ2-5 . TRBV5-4 CASSLAQGGGIGSKTQYF TGTGCCAGCAGCTTGGCCCAGGGGGGCGGGATCGGATCGAAGACCCAGTACTTC
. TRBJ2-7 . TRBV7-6 CASSPRALYSYEQYF TGTGCCAGCAGCCCCCGAGCGCTCTACTCCTACGAGCAGTACTTC
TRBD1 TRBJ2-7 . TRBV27 CASSLRQGMSYEQYF TGTGCCAGCAGTTTAAGACAGGGAATGTCCTACGAGCAGTACTTC
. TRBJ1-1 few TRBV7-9 CASSEQGYEAFF TGTGCCAGCAGCGAACAGGGCTACGAAGCTTTCTTT
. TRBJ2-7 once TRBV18 CASSPPGGTLYEQYF TGTGCCAGCTCACCACCTGGCGGGACTCTCTACGAGCAGTACTTC
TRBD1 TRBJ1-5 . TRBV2 CASNQDRVGGQPQHF TGTGCCAGCAATCAAGACAGGGTTGGCGGTCAGCCCCAGCATTTT
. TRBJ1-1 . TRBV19 CASNQGPNTEAFF TGTGCCAGTAATCAGGGGCCGAACACTGAAGCTTTCTTT
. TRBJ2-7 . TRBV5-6 CASSSSGDYEQYF TGTGCCAGCAGCTCATCTGGAGACTACGAGCAGTACTTC
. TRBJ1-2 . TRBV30 CAWRGPFYGYTF TGTGCCTGGAGGGGGCCTTTCTATGGCTACACCTTC
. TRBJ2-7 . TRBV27 CASSPTPSVLYEQYF TGTGCCAGCAGCCCCACCCCTTCGGTCCTTTACGAGCAGTACTTC
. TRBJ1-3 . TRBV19 CASSMGWNKDTIYF TGTGCCAGTAGTATGGGCTGGAATAAGGACACCATATATTTT
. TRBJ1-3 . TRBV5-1 CASSLETHRSGNTIYF TGCGCCAGCAGCTTGGAGACACATCGTTCTGGAAACACCATATATTTT